Each of the 7 T cell receptor beta chains below was sequenced from the same sample in a study of cytomegalovirus exposure and HLA in healthy donors. 13 Jbeta primers and 60 Vbeta primers were used for the PCR. Sequencing used immunoSEQ multiplex PCR; TCRdb keeps in-frame clones, though not all of them. The repertoire includes around 100,000 clones, 84% of them detected once, and 0.9% to 1.5% sits in the top ten. Sequencing was done on a sample of PBMCs. These receptors all stem from a woman younger than 35 in good health and CMV-seronegative.

The V and J genes are TRBV2 and TRBJ1-4; a possible D gene is TRBD1 (6 bases). CDR1 is SNHLY and CDR2 is FYNNEI in the germline V gene. Trimming cost V 3 bases and J 3 bases, with 11 bases left between them. The CDR3 has 15 residues. In DNA, the CDR3 is TGTGCCAGCAGTGATCCAGGGGAAGCTAATGAAAAACTGTTTTTT. It specifies CASSDPGEANEKLFF.

This sequence joins TRBV7-3 and TRBJ1-1; unclear D gene. The germline V gene has CDR1 SGHTA and CDR2 FQGTGA. CDR3 length equals 13 residues. Trimming shortened V by 5 bases and J by 1 base, and 8 bases separated the two germline ends. This CDR3 is CASSPRENTEAFF. In DNA, the CDR3 is TGTGCCAGCAGCCCGCGGGAGAACACTGAAGCTTTCTTT.

The DNA of the CDR3 is TGCGCCAGCAGCCAAGCAGGGGCGGATACGCAGTATTTT. This sequence encodes CASSQAGADTQYF. The chain joins TRBV4-1 to TRBJ2-3; D is perhaps TRBD1 (6 bases). The V end lost 1 base, the J end lost 6 bases, and 8 bases lay between the germline ends. Germline CDR1 reads MGHRA; CDR2 reads YSYEKL. There are 13 residues in the CDR3.

The chain employs TRBV11-2 and TRBJ2-7; perhaps TRBD1 as D (6 bases). Trimming removed 5 bases from V and 0 bases from J, with 14 bases in between. The CDR3 covers 15 residues. CDR1 is SGHAT, CDR2 FQNNGV, per germline. The CDR3 bases are TGTGCCAGCAGCCTCCGCAGGGGTGGCTCCTACGAGCAGTACTTC. Translation gives CASSLRRGGSYEQYF.

This chain joins TRBV4-2 and TRBJ2-3; weak D call: TRBD2 (6 bases). Germline values: CDR1 LGHNA, CDR2 YNFKEQ. The V end lost 4 bases, the J end lost 2 bases, and 22 bases lay between the germline ends. This CDR3 has 18 amino acids. The CDR3 is CASSLTIGGSGFTDTQYF. The CDR3 coding sequence is TGTGCCAGCAGCCTCACCATCGGGGGTAGCGGATTCACAGATACGCAGTATTTT.

The chain joins TRBV6-6 to TRBJ2-5, with a weak D call TRBD1 (6 bases). The ends were cut back, 6 bases at V and 7 bases at J, with 15 bases in the middle. Germline V gives CDR1 MNHNY, CDR2 SVGAGI (reference sequence). CDR3 length: 13 residues. This CDR3 reads CASRIQGSGTQYF. CDR3 nucleotide sequence: TGTGCCAGCAGAATACAGGGATCGGGGACCCAGTACTTC.

This clone was recorded a few times. The gene calls are TRBV6-1 and TRBJ1-2; TRBD1 is a possible D gene (5 bases). With 2 bases removed from V and 13 bases from J, the gap between germline ends came to 11 bases. The CDR3 has 11 residues. Germline V lookup: CDR1 MNHNS, CDR2 SASEGT. Here the CDR3 DNA reads TGTGCCAGCAGTGAACTGGGACTTCGCACCTTC. Amino acids: CASSELGLRTF.